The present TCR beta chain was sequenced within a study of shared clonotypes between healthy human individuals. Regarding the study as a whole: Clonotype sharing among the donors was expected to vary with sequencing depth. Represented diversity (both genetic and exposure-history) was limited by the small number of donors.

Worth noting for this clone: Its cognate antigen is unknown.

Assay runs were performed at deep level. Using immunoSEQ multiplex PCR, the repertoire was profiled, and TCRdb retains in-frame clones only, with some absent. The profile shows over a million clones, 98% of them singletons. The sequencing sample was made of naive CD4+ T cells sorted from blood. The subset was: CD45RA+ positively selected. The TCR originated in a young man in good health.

CDR3 sequence: CASSPGDGSRRAEAFF. The CDR3 DNA reads as TGCGCCAGCAGCCCGGGGGACGGAAGCAGGCGGGCTGAAGCTTTCTTT. This rearrangement joins TRBV5-1 to TRBJ1-1, with D possibly TRBD1 on 5 matching bases. The CDR3 runs 16 residues. CDR1 is SGHRS, CDR2 YFSETQ, per germline. Deletions cut 4 bases from V and 6 bases from J, with 22 bases between.